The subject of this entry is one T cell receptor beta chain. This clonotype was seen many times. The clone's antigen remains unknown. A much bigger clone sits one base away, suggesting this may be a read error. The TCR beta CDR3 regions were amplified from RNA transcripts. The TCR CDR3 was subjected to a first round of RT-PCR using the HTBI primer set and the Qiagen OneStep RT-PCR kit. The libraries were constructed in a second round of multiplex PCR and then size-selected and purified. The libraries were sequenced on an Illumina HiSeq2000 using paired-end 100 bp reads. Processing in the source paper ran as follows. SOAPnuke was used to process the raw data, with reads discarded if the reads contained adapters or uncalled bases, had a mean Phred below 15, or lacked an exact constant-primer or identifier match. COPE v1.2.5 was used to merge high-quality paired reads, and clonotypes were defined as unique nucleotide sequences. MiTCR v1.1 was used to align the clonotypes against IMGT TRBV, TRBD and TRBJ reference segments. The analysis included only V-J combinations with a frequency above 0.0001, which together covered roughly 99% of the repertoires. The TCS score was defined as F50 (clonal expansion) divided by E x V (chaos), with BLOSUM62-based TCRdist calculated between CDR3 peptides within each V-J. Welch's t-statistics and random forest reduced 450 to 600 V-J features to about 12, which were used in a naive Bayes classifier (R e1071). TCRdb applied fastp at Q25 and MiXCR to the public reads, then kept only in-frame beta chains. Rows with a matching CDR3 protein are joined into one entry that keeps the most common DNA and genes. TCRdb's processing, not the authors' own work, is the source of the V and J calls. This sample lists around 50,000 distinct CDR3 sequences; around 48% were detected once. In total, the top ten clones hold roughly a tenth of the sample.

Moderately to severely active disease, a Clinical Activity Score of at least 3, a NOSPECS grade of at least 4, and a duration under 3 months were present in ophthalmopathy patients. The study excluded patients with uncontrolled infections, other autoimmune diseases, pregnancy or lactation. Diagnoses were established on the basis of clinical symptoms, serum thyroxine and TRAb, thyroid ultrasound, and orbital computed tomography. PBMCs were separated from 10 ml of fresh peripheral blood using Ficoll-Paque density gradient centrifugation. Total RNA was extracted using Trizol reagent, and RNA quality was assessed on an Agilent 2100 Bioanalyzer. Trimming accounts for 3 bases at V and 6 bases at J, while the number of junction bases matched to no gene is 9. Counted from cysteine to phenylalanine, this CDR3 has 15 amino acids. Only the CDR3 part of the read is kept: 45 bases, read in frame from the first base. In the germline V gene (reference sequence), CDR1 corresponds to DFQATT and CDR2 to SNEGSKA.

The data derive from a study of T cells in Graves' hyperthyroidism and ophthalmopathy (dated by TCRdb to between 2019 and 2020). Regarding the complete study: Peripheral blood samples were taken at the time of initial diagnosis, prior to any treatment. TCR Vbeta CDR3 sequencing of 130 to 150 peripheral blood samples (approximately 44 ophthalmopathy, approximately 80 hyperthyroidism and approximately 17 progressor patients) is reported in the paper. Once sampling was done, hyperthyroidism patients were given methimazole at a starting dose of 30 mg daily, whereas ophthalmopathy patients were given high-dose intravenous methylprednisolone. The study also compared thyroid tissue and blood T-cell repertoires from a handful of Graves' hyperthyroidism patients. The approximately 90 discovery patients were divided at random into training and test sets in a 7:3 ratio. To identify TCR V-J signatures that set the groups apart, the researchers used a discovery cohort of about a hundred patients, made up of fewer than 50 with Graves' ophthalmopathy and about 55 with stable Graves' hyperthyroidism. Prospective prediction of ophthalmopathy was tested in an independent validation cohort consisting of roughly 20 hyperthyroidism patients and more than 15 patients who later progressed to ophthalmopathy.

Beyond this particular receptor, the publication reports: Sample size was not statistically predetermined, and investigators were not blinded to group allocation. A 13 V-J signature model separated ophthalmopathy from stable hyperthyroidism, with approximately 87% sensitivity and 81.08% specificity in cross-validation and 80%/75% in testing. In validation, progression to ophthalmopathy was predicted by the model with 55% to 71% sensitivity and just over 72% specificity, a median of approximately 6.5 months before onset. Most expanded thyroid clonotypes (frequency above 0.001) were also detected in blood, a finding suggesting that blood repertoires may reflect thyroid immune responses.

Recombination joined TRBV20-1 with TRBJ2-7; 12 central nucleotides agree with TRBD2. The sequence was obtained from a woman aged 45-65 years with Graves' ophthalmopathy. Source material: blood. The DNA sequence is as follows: TGCAGTGCTAGGACTAGCGGGAGTCTTGCCTCCGAGCAGTACTTC. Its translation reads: CSARTSGSLASEQYF.